This T cell receptor (beta chain) was retrieved from a study of blood T cell repertoires in COVID-19. Across the whole study: The United States, Italy and Spain were the sources of the acute and convalescent COVID-19 samples. T cells, B-cell-depleted T cells, or PBMCs provided the cDNA or gDNA that served as material.

Original processing notes: Estimation of nucleated cell counts was performed using reference gene primer amplification. Some clones are missing from TCRdb's copy, which holds only in-frame ones; the method was immunoSEQ multiplex PCR. Clone size and the V and J calls come from that table; the DNA yielded D and trimming. The table shows some 110,000 clones, with around 86% occurring only once. Germline CDR1 reads MNHEY; CDR2 reads SVGAGI. The germline V and J ends were trimmed by 6 bases and 3 bases, with 8 bases remaining between them. The CDR3 has 12 amino acids. The sequenced sample consisted of peripheral blood. The source of this sequence is an older man with acute or convalescent COVID-19. The V gene is TRBV6-5, the J gene TRBJ1-1; no clear D. The CDR3 loop is CASRGFYTEAFF. CDR3 nucleotide sequence: TGTGCCAGCAGGGGCTTTTACACTGAAGCTTTCTTT.